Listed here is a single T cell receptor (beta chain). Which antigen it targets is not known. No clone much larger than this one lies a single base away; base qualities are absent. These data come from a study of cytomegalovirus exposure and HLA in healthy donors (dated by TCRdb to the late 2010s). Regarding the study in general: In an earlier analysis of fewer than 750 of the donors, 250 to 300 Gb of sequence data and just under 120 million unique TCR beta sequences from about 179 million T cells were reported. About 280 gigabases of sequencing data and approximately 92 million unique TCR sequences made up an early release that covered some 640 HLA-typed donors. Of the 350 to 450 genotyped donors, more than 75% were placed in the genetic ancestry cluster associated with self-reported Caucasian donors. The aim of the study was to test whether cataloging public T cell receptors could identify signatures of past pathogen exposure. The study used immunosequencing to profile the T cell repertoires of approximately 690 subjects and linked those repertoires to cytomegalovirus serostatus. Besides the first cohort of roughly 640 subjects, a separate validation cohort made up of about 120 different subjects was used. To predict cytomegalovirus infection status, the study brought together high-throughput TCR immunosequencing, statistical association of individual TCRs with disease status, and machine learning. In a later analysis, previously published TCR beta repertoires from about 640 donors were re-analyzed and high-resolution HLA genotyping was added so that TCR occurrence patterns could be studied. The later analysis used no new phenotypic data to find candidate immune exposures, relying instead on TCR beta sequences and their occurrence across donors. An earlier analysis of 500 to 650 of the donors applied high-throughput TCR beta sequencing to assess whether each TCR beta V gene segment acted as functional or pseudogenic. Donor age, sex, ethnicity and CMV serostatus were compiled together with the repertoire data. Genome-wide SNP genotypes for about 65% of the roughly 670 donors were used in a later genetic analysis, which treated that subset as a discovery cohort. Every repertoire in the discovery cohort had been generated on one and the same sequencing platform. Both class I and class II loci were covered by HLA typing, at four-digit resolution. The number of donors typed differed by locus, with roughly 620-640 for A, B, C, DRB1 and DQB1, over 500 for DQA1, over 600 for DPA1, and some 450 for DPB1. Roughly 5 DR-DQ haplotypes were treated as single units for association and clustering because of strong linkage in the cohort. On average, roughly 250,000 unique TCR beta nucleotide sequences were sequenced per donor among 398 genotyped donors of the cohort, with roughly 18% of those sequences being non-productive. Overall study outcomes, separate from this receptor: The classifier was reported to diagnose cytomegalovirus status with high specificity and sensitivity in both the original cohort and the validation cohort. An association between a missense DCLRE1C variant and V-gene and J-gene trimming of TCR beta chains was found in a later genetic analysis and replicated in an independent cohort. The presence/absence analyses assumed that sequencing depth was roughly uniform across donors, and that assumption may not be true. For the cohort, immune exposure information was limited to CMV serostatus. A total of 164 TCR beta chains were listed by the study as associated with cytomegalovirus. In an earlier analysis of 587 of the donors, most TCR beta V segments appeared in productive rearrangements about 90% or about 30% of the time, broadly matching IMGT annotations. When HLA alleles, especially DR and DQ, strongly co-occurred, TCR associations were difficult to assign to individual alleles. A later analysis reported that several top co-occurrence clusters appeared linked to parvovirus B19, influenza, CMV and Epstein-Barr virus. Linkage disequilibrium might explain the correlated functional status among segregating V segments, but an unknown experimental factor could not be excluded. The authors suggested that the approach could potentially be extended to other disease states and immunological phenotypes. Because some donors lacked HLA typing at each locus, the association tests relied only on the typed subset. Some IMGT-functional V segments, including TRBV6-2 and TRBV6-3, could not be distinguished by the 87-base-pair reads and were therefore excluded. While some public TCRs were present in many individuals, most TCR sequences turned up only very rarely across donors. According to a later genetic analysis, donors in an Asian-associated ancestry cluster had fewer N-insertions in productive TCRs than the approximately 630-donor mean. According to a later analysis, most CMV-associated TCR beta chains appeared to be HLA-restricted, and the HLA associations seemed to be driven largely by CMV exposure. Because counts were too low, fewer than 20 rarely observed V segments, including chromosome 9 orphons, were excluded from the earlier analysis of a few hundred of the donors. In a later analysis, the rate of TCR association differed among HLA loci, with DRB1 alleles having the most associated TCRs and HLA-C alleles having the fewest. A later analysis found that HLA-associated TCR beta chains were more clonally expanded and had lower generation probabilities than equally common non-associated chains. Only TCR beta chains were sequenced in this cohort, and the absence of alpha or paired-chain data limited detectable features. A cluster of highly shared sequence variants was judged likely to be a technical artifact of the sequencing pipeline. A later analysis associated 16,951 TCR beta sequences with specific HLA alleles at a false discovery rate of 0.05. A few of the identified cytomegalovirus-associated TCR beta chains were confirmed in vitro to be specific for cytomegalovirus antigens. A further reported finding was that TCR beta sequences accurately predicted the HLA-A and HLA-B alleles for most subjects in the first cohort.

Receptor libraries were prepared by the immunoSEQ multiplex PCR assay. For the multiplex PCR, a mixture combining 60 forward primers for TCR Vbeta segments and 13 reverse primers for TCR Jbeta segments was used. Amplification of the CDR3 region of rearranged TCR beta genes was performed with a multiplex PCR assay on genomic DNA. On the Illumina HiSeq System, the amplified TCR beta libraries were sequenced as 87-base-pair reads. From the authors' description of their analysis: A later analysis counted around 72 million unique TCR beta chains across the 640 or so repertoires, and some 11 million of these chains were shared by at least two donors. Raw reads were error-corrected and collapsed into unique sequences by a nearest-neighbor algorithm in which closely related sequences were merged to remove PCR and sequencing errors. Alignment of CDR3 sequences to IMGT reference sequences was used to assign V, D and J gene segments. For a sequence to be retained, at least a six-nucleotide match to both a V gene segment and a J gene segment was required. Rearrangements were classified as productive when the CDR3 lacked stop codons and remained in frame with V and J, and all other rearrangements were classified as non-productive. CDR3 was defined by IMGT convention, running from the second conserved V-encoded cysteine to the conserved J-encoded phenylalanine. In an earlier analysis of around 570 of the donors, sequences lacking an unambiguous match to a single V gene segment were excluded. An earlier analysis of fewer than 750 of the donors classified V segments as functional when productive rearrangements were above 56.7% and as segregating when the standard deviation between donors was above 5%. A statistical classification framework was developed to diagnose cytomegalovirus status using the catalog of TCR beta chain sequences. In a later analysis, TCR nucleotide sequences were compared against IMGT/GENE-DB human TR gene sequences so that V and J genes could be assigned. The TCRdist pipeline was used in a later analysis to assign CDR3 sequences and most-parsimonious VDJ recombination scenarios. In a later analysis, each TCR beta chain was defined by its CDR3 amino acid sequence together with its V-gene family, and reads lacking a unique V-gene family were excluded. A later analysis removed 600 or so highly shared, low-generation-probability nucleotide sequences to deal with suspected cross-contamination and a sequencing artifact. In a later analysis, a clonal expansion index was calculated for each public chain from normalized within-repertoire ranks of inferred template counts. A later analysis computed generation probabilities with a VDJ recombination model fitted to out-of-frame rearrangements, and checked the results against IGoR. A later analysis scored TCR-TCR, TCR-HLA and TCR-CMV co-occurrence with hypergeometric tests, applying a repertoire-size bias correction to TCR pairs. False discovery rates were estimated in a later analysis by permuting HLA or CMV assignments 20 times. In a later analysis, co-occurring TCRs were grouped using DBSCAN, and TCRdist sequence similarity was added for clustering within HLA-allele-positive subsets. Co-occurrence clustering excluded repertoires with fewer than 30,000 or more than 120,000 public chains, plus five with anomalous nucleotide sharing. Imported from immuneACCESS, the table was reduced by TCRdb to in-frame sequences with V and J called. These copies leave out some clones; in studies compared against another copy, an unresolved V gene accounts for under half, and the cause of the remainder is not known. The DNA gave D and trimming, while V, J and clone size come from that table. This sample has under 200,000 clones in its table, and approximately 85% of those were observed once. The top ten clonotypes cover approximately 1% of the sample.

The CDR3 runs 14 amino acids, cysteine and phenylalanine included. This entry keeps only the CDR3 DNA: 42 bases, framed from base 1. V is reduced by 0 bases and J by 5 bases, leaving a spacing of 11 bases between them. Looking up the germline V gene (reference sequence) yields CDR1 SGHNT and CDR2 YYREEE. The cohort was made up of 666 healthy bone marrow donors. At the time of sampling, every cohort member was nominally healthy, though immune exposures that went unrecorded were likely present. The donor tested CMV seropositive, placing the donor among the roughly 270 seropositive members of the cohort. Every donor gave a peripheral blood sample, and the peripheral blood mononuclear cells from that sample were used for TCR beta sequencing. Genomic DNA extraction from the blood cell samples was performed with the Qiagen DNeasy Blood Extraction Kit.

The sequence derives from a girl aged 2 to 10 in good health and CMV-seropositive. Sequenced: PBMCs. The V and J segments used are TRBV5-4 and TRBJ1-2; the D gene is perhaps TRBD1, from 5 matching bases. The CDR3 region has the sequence CASSLGQPEYGYTF. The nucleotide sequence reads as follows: TGTGCCAGCAGCTTGGGACAGCCGGAGTATGGCTACACCTTC.